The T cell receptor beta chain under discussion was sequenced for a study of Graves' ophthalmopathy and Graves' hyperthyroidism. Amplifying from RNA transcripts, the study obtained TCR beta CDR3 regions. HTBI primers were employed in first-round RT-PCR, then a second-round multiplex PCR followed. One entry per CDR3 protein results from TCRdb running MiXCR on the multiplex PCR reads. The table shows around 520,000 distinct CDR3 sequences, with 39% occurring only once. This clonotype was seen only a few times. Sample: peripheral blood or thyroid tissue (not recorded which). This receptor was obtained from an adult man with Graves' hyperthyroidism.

CDR3 bases: TGTGCCAGCAGGGGGGGGGGGCCCGCTTCTGGCTACACCTTC. Translated, it gives CASRGGGPASGYTF. The chain recombines TRBV6-5 with TRBJ1-2, with D maybe TRBD1 (6 bases). The CDR3 contains 14 residues. The germline V gene has CDR1 MNHEY and CDR2 SVGAGI. V dropped 6 bases and J dropped 7 bases, with 18 bases sitting between them.